Following are 25 T cell receptor beta chains from one sample sequenced in a study of CD8+ T cells in alopecia areata. Sequencing templates came from extracted RNA that was reverse transcribed into cDNA. The protocol was immunoSEQ multiplex PCR, while the TCRdb copy is restricted to in-frame clones and leaves out a portion. Counted here are about 150,000 clones, under 60% occurring once; the ten biggest clones make up 15% to 20%. Sequencing was performed on CD8+ T cells sorted from blood, taken at week 0. These receptors came from a human donor with alopecia areata.

The rearrangement links TRBV13 to TRBJ2-2, with TRBD1 identical over 8 bases. The CDR3 runs to 13 residues. With V trimmed by 4 bases and J by 7 bases, 2 bases remained unmatched. Germline CDR1 and CDR2: PRHDT and FYEKMQ (reference sequence). In DNA, the CDR3 is TGTGCCAGCAGCTGGACAGGGAGCGGGGAGCTGTTTTTT. It encodes CASSWTGSGELFF.

The count of this clone is one. V is TRBV5-1 and J is TRBJ2-3, with TRBD2 matching 15 bases. CDR3 length: 17 amino acids. Looked up from germline, CDR1 is SGHRS and CDR2 is YFSETQ. Trimming at V came to 6 bases and at J to 3 bases, leaving 8 bases not matched to a gene. As DNA, the CDR3 is TGCGCCAGCACGTACGGACTAGCGGGGGGGCCGACAGATACGCAGTATTTT. Residues: CASTYGLAGGPTDTQYF.

This clone has just a few counts. A read error is likely here: a far larger clone is one base away. J is TRBJ2-7 and V is TRBV7-3; TRBD2 might be the D (6 bases). CDR1 is SGHTA and CDR2 is FQGTGA in the germline V gene. The CDR3 totals 14 residues. Trimming took off 2 bases at V and 5 bases at J, with 13 bases between the two ends. CDR3: CASSLGGAWDEQYF. DNA for the CDR3: TGTGCCAGCAGCTTAGGAGGGGCGTGGGACGAGCAGTACTTC.

The rearrangement links TRBV13 to TRBJ2-1, with TRBD2 matching 7 bases. Trimming cost V 5 bases and J 6 bases; bases outside gene matches: 4. The CDR3 runs to 13 residues. The V gene's germline CDR1 is PRHDT and CDR2 FYEKMQ (reference sequence). CDR3 region: CASSLLARNEQFF. DNA for the CDR3: TGTGCCAGCAGCCTACTAGCGCGCAATGAGCAGTTCTTC.

The V gene is TRBV29-1, the J gene TRBJ2-7; D is ambiguous. Trimming stripped 2 bases from V and 3 bases from J, with 8 bases between. The CDR3 loop spans 12 amino acids. Germline V gives CDR1 SQVTM, CDR2 ANQGSEA. The CDR3 DNA follows: TGCAGCGTTGAATACCCAAACTACGAGCAGTACTTC. Translation: CSVEYPNYEQYF.

As DNA, the CDR3 is TGTGCCAGCAGTACTCCGGGAGTTCAGTACTTC. It encodes CASSTPGVQYF. The rearrangement uses TRBV2 and TRBJ2-4, with a tentative D call TRBD2 (6 bases). Germline CDR1 is SNHLY and CDR2 is FYNNEI. This CDR3 is built from 11 residues. Trimming removed 5 bases from V and 11 bases from J, with 10 bases in between.

This rearrangement joins TRBV30 to TRBJ1-5; D not certain. Trimming stripped 4 bases from V and 3 bases from J, with 10 bases between. Germline V CDR1 and CDR2: GTSNPN, SVGIG (reference sequence). CDR3 length: 13 amino acids. CDR3 in amino acids: CAWTPSLNQPQHF. The CDR3 coding sequence is TGTGCCTGGACACCGTCCCTCAATCAGCCCCAGCATTTT.

The chain employs TRBV7-2 and TRBJ1-4, with D possibly being TRBD1 (6 bases). The length of the CDR3 is 16 residues. Germline lookup yields CDR1 SGHTA and CDR2 FQGNSA. V lost 1 base to trimming and J lost 5 bases, with 14 bases between them. For the CDR3, the DNA is TGTGCCAGCAGCTTAGGGCTTCTAAGGGGGAATGAAAAACTGTTTTTT. Protein: CASSLGLLRGNEKLFF.

This clone was recorded once. J is TRBJ1-1 and V is TRBV30; TRBD1 matches 8 bases. CDR1 and CDR2 from the germline V gene are GTSNPN and SVGIG (reference sequence). V was clipped by 5 bases and J by 5 bases; unmatched bases: 7. The CDR3 totals 13 residues. In DNA, the CDR3 is TGTGCCTGGGAAGGGACAGGATGGACTGAAGCTTTCTTT. This encodes CAWEGTGWTEAFF.

J is TRBJ2-7 and V is TRBV6-1; D tentatively reads TRBD1 or TRBD2 (5 bases each). V dropped 5 bases and J dropped 1 base, with 12 bases sitting between them. The CDR3 consists of 14 residues. Germline CDR1 reads MNHNS; CDR2 reads SASEGT. The CDR3 sequence: CASSSRDGSYEQYF. For the CDR3, the DNA is TGTGCCAGCAGTTCCCGGGACGGATCCTACGAGCAGTACTTC.

This sequence joins TRBV11-2 and TRBJ1-1, with a tentative D call TRBD1 (5 bases). The CDR3 is made up of 14 amino acids. V lost 3 bases to trimming and J lost 0 bases, with 8 bases between them. Germline V CDR1 and CDR2: SGHAT, FQNNGV. The CDR3 nucleotides read TGTGCCAGCAGCTTCGGGGGGATGAACACTGAAGCTTTCTTT. This encodes CASSFGGMNTEAFF. The variable domain in full, completed from reference TRBV11-2 and TRBJ1-1, reads EAGVAQSPRYKIIEKRQSVAFWCNPISGHATLYWYQQILGQGPKLLIQFQNNGVVDDSQLPKDRFSAERLKGVDSTLKIQPAKLEDSAVYLCASSFGGMNTEAFFGQGTRLTVV.

This chain links TRBV9 with TRBJ1-3; D uncertain. The germline CDR1 and CDR2 sequences are SGDLS and YYNGEE. V lost 0 bases, J lost 3 bases, and 4 bases lay in between. This CDR3 comprises 13 residues. The CDR3 coding sequence is TGTGCCAGCAGCGTAGCGGTTGGAAACACCATATATTTT. Protein product: CASSVAVGNTIYF.

This sequence joins TRBV7-9 and TRBJ2-3; TRBD1 aligns across 11 bases. The CDR3 runs to 15 residues. The V gene's germline CDR1 is SEHNR and CDR2 FQNEAQ (reference sequence). The ends lost 5 bases at V and 2 bases at J; junction bases unmatched: 3. CDR3 sequence reads: CASSPGQGVTDTQYF. The CDR3 bases are TGTGCCAGCAGCCCGGGACAGGGGGTCACAGATACGCAGTATTTT.

The V call is TRBV7-2, the J call TRBJ2-3; D call uncertain. V was pared by 1 base and J by 5 bases, with 7 bases between. Germline values: CDR1 SGHTA, CDR2 FQGNSA. The CDR3 totals 13 residues. The CDR3 DNA reads as TGTGCCAGCAGCTTAGAGGCGAAAGATACGCAGTATTTT. Translated: CASSLEAKDTQYF.

Details on this clone: Other DNA sequences in this specimen translate into the identical CDR3. This rearrangement joins TRBV30 to TRBJ2-7, with D tentatively TRBD2 (5 bases). This CDR3 has 12 amino acids. V lost 4 bases and J lost 1, with 8 bases in between. The V gene's germline CDR1 is GTSNPN and CDR2 SVGIG (reference sequence). The CDR3 DNA sequence: TGTGCCTGGACGGACTCTTCCTACGAGCAGTACTTC. This encodes CAWTDSSYEQYF.

The chain joins TRBV15 to TRBJ1-2; D gene ambiguous. Germline V gives CDR1 LNHNV, CDR2 YYDKDF (reference sequence). The ends were cut back, 0 bases at V and 3 bases at J, with 8 bases in the middle. The CDR3 totals 14 residues. The CDR3 loop reads CATSRESWDYGYTF. For the CDR3, the DNA is TGTGCCACCAGCAGAGAAAGCTGGGACTATGGCTACACCTTC.

This clone was seen more than once but under ten times. This chain joins TRBV27 and TRBJ1-5; D unresolved. Between the trimmed V and J ends, which lost 0 bases and 9 bases, there was a span of 9 bases. The CDR3 has 13 amino acids. Per germline, CDR1 MNHEY and CDR2 SMNVEV (reference sequence). The CDR3 coding sequence is TGTGCCAGCAGTTTATCAGCGTACGTGCCCCAGCATTTT. This encodes CASSLSAYVPQHF.

The genes are TRBV4-3 and TRBJ2-1; the match to TRBD2 covers 9 bases. Trimming at V came to 2 bases and at J to 3 bases, leaving 8 bases not matched to a gene. The CDR3 runs 17 residues. CDR1 is LGHNA, CDR2 YSLEER, per germline. The CDR3 spells CASSQSPGTSLYNEQFF. The CDR3 bases are TGCGCCAGCAGCCAAAGTCCCGGGACTAGCCTCTACAATGAGCAGTTCTTC.

This rearrangement joins TRBV6-5 to TRBJ1-1, with D hard to call. The CDR3 totals 15 residues. Germline V gene lookup returns CDR1 MNHEY and CDR2 SVGAGI. Trimming removed 5 bases at V and 0 bases at J, with 13 bases between. CDR3 in DNA: TGTGCCAGCAGTCCCGAGAAGGCTATGAACACTGAAGCTTTCTTT. Translating it yields CASSPEKAMNTEAFF.

The chain couples TRBV30 to TRBJ2-1; TRBD1 agrees at 7 bases. There are 12 residues in the CDR3. V gave up 2 bases and J gave up 8 bases; unmatched junction bases: 3. The germline gives CDR1 GTSNPN, CDR2 SVGIG (reference sequence). CDR3 in DNA: TGTGCCTGGAGTTCGACAGGGCATGAGCAGTTCTTC. It codes for CAWSSTGHEQFF. Combining the CDR3 with reference TRBV30 and TRBJ2-1 gives the whole variable domain SQTIHQWPATLVQPVGSPLSLECTVEGTSNPNLYWYRQAAGRGLQLLFYSVGIGQISSEVPQNLSASRPQDRQFILSSKKLLLSDSGFYLCAWSSTGHEQFFGPGTRLTVL.

Concerning this clone itself: The limits of the CDR3 on the DNA are not certain, so only TCRdb's listed CDR3 is given. This rearrangement joins TRBV29-1 to TRBJ2-7; the table gives TRBD2 as D, unverified against the DNA. The CDR3 sequence runs 12 residues, both termini included. The germline gives CDR1 SQVTM, CDR2 ANQGSEA. CDR3 loop: CSVAAGSMGEYF.

This chain connects TRBV5-1 to TRBJ1-1; 9 nucleotides line up with TRBD1. The V gene's germline CDR1 is SGHRS and CDR2 YFSETQ. Unmatched junction bases numbered 2, after V lost 1 base and J lost 7 bases. CDR3 length: 13 residues. The CDR3 DNA is TGCGCCAGCAGCTTGACAGGGGGCAATGAAGCTTTCTTT. It encodes CASSLTGGNEAFF.

V is TRBV12-5 and J is TRBJ1-5, with 7 nucleotides matching TRBD1. V lost 6 bases, J lost 1 base, and 6 bases stayed unmatched. The germline V gene has CDR1 LGHNT and CDR2 FRNRAP. The CDR3 is made up of 15 amino acids. The CDR3 here is CASGTGTVSNQPQHF. Written as DNA, the CDR3 is TGTGCTAGTGGGACTGGGACAGTAAGCAATCAGCCCCAGCATTTT.

The rearrangement joins TRBV30 to TRBJ1-2; 9 positions agree with TRBD1. V lost 7 bases, J lost 1 base, and 4 bases stayed unmatched. This CDR3 is 13 amino acids long. The germline CDR1 and CDR2 sequences are GTSNPN and SVGIG (reference sequence). The CDR3 reads CAFGGQGNYGYTF. The CDR3 nucleotides are TGTGCCTTTGGGGGACAGGGTAACTATGGCTACACCTTC.

The chain recombines TRBV10-3 with TRBJ2-7; 9 positions agree with TRBD2. The germline V gene encodes CDR1 ENHRY and CDR2 SYGVKD. The CDR3 contains 14 residues. Trimming removed 3 bases from V and 5 bases from J; junction bases left unmatched: 5. This CDR3 is CAISDKASGDEQYF. Written as DNA, the CDR3 is TGTGCCATCAGTGACAAGGCTAGCGGGGACGAGCAGTACTTC.